The clone carrying this T cell receptor (beta chain) was seen just once. What it binds is not known. Sequencing of TCR beta was performed on blood CD8+ and CD4+ T cells. The data derive from a study of CD8 T cells in Susac syndrome. RNA totalling 0.5 to 1 ug underwent reverse transcription with random hexamers. By means of immunoSEQ multiplex PCR, TCR beta CDR3 spanning 54 Vbeta and 13 Jbeta underwent amplification. TCRdb called the immunoSEQ multiplex PCR reads again in MiXCR, with one record for every CDR3 protein. The sample includes 250,000 to 350,000 distinct CDR3 sequences, roughly 85% of them seen just once. Study-wide findings and caveats: The authors acknowledged that the study's TCR sequencing and HLA analysis involved relatively few individuals.

This CDR3 contains 15 residues. Looked up from germline, CDR1 is MDHEN and CDR2 is SYDVKM. The germline V and J ends were trimmed by 7 bases and 2 bases, with 17 bases remaining between them. The material sequenced was CD8+ T cells from PBMCs. The TCR sequence derives from a human donor with multiple sclerosis. The rearrangement links TRBV28 to TRBJ2-5; D ambiguous. The CDR3 loop is CASNSGSTRQETQYF. As DNA, the CDR3 is TGTGCCAGCAATTCGGGCTCGACAAGGCAAGAGACCCAGTACTTC.